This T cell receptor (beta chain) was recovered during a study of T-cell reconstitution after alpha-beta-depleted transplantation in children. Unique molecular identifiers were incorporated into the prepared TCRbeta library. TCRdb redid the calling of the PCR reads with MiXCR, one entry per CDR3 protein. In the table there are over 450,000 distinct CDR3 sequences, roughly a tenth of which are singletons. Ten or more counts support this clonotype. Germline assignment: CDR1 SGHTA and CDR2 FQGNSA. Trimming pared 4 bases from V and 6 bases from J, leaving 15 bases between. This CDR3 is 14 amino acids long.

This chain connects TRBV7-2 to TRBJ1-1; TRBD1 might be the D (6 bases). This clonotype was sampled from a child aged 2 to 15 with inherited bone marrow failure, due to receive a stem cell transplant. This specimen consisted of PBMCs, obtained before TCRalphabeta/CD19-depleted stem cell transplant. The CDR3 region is CASSWYGGAPEAFF. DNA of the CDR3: TGTGCCAGCAGCTGGTATGGGGGGGCGCCTGAAGCTTTCTTT.